This entry concerns a single T cell receptor (beta chain). What it recognizes is unknown. The assay was immunoSEQ multiplex PCR, and TCRdb's table has in-frame clones only and misses some. The sample shows about 60,000 clones, 75% to 85% of them seen only once. The CDR3 is 15 amino acids. Germline-derived CDR1 and CDR2 are SGHRS and YFSETQ. V was shortened by 2 bases and J by 3 bases, with 11 bases between the two germline ends. Patients in the study, people with chemo-refractory metastatic non-small-cell lung cancer, received focal radiation plus ipilimumab CTLA-4 blockade. This sample stems from a study of radiotherapy plus CTLA-4 blockade in lung cancer. About the research overall: Objective responses emerged in 15% to 20% of patients, and over 30% attained disease control.

Whole-study findings and limits: Interferon-beta and early blood T cell clone dynamics reportedly predicted response best.

The rearrangement joins TRBV5-1 to TRBJ2-2; D gene unclear. This specimen was peripheral blood, taken from a patient treated with radiotherapy plus ipilimumab. The sequence came from a human donor with non-small cell lung cancer who had a partial response to radiotherapy plus ipilimumab. The chain's CDR3 is CASSLEQADTGELFF. CDR3 coding DNA: TGCGCCAGCAGCTTAGAGCAGGCCGACACCGGGGAGCTGTTTTTT.